This T cell receptor (beta chain) was retrieved from a study of blood T cell repertoires in COVID-19. TCRdb's copy holds only in-frame clones and misses some; the assay was immunoSEQ multiplex PCR. The sample lists 130,000 to 150,000 clones; roughly 79% were seen once. Looked up from germline, CDR1 is LNHDA and CDR2 is SQIVND (reference sequence). Trimming left V 1 base short and J 2 bases short, with 10 bases between. This CDR3 is built from 15 residues. The clonotype originates from a human donor with acute or convalescent COVID-19. The donor label of this sample is uncertain. The chain couples TRBV19 to TRBJ2-3, with D tentatively TRBD1 (6 bases). The sample was peripheral blood. The CDR3 region is CASSIGRGDTDTQYF. In DNA, the CDR3 is TGTGCCAGTAGTATAGGCAGGGGCGACACAGATACGCAGTATTTT.